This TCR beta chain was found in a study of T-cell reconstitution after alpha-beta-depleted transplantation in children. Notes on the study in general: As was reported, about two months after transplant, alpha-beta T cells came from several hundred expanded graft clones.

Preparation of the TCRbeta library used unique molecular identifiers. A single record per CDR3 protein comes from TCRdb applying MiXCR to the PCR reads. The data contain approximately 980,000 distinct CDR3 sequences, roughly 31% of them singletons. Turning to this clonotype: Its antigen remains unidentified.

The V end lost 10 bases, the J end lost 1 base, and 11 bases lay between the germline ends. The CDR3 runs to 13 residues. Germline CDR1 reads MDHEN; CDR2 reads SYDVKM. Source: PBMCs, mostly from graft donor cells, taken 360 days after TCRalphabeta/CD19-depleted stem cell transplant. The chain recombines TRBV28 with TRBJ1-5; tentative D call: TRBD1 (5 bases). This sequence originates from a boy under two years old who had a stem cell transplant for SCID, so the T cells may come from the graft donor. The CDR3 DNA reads TGTGCCACCTCGGGACGAAGCAATCAGCCCCAGCATTTT. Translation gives CATSGRSNQPQHF.